The clone carrying this T cell receptor beta chain was found a few times. The antigen is unknown. Germline assignment: CDR1 MNHEY and CDR2 SMNVEV (reference sequence). Trimming removed 6 bases from V and 0 bases from J, with 9 bases in between. The CDR3 totals 14 residues. This entry belongs to a study of T cell repertoires in cytomegalovirus infection. Study-wide background: Newly reported HLA-C-restricted and thoroughly characterized HLA-B-restricted CMV epitopes were employed. Shared public TCR beta signatures pointed to both CMV infection and a matching HLA type. Study-wide points: What dominated the ex vivo response were HLA-C-restricted CMV-specific TCR beta clonotypes. The cumulative frequency of public TCR beta families identified carriers of CMV plus the relevant HLA.

In TCRdb, the reads were re-called with MiXCR into one record per CDR3 protein. The sample lists roughly 920,000 distinct CDR3 sequences, roughly 30% occurring once. The source material was cultured CD8+ T cells from PBMCs, sampled from culture after CMV antigen stimulation. This TCR was recovered from a human donor in good health (CMV status not recorded). Some clones in this sample may be carry-over from other donors' samples. The V gene is TRBV27, the J gene TRBJ2-1; unclear D gene. The CDR3 region has the DNA TGTGCCAGCAGCGTTAAAAGCTCCTACAATGAGCAGTTCTTC. This sequence encodes CASSVKSSYNEQFF.